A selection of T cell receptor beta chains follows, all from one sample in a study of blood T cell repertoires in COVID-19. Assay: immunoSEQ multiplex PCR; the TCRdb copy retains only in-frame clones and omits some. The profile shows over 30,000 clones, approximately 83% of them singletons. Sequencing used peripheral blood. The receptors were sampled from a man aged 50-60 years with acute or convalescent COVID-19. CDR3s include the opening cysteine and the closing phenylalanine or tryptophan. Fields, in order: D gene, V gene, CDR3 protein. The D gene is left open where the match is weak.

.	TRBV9	CASSATTSGGGSYTGELFF
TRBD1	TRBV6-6	CASSSPTGGFYEQYF
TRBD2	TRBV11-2	CASSSRGSGVYEQYF
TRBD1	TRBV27	CASSPRPGGIYGYTF
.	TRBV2	CAGRGTEETQYF
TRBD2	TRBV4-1	CASSMTSGYTGELFF
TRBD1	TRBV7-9	CASSLRTGPRAKNIQYF
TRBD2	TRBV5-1	CASSSTSVSYEQYF
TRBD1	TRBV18	CASSPSGGLGYTF
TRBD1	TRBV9	CASSTNPTGSVTEAFF
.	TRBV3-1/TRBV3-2	CASSQRSMRTEAFF